This passage covers 11 T cell receptor beta chains from one sample sequenced in a study of T cells in Graves' hyperthyroidism and ophthalmopathy. Authors of the study amplified TCR beta CDR3 regions from RNA transcripts. A set of HTBI primers served as the primers for a first-round RT-PCR of the TCR CDR3. TCRdb itself ran the multiplex PCR reads through MiXCR, one entry per CDR3 protein. Of about 570,000 distinct CDR3 sequences in the sample, 46% were seen once. The sample comprised peripheral blood or thyroid tissue (not recorded which). The source of these receptors is an adult woman with Graves' disease, either hyperthyroidism or ophthalmopathy (not recorded which).

The chain links TRBV20-1 to TRBJ1-1, with D possibly being TRBD1 (5 bases). CDR1 and CDR2 (germline): DFQATT, SNEGSKA (reference sequence). The CDR3 totals 15 residues. V was clipped by 3 bases and J by 0 bases, with 14 bases between them. The DNA of the CDR3 is TGCAGTGCTAGTACTCCGGGGCTGATGAACACTGAAGCTTTCTTT. It specifies CSASTPGLMNTEAFF.

This clonotype was recorded at least ten times. V usage is TRBV2 and J usage is TRBJ1-5; D is unresolved. The CDR3 extends over 12 amino acids. Germline lookup yields CDR1 SNHLY and CDR2 FYNNEI. The ends were cut back, 5 bases at V and 4 bases at J, with 6 bases in the middle. The CDR3 loop reads CASSSVNQPQHF. The CDR3 nucleotides are TGTGCCAGCAGTTCGGTTAATCAGCCCCAGCATTTT.

This clonotype has more than one count but fewer than ten. The chain couples TRBV7-6 to TRBJ1-2; 12 nucleotides match TRBD1. V shed 3 bases and J 7 bases; nucleotides not matched to a gene: 3. In germline, CDR1 is SGHVS, CDR2 FNYEAQ. The CDR3 contains 14 residues. The CDR3 DNA reads TGTGCCAGCAGCTTCGGGACAGGGGGCTTTGGCTACACCTTC. Its translation: CASSFGTGGFGYTF.

Concerning this clonotype: Its ends do not fully match the called genes, so a read error is possible. The V gene is TRBV11-3, the J gene TRBJ2-2; D is undetermined. Germline CDR1 is SGHNT and CDR2 is YENEEA. This CDR3 is built from 14 residues. CDR3: CASSLPSSTGELVF. In DNA form, the CDR3 reads TGTGCCAGCAGCCTACCCTCTTCCACCGGTGAGCTTGTTTTT.

This clonotype appeared many times. This chain links TRBV7-8 with TRBJ1-5, with a weak D call TRBD1 (5 bases). Trimming took 5 bases from V and 4 from J, leaving 15 bases between them. The CDR3 consists of 15 residues. Per the germline V gene, CDR1 is SGHVS and CDR2 is FQNEAQ. The CDR3 loop is CASSPIRGENQPQHF. The CDR3, as DNA: TGTGCCAGCAGCCCGATAAGGGGAGAAAATCAGCCCCAGCATTTT. The variable domain in full, with the rest retrieved from reference TRBV7-8 and TRBJ1-5, is GAGVSQSPRYKVAKRGQDVALRCDPISGHVSLFWYQQALGQGPEFLTYFQNEAQLDKSGLPSDRFFAERPEGSVSTLKIQRTQQEDSAVYLCASSPIRGENQPQHFGDGTRLSIL.

As for this clonotype: A much larger clone differs from this one at a single base, so this may be a read error. The chain combines TRBV9 with TRBJ2-2, with D tentatively TRBD2 (5 bases). Germline V gene data show CDR1 as SGDLS and CDR2 as YYNGEE. The CDR3 spans 17 residues. CDR3 protein: CASSVEPAAPNTGELLF. Written as DNA, the CDR3 is TGTGCCAGCAGCGTAGAGCCCGCCGCACCGAACACCGGGGAGCTGCTTTTT.

The chain carries TRBV20-1 and TRBJ2-7; D not certain. Trimming stripped 2 bases from V and 2 bases from J, with 19 bases between. Germline-derived CDR1 and CDR2 are DFQATT and SNEGSKA (reference sequence). The CDR3 consists of 16 residues. For the CDR3, the DNA is TGCAGTGCTAGAACCCCGTTGCAGGTCCGCACCTACGAGCAGTACTTC. This encodes CSARTPLQVRTYEQYF.

There are a few counts of this clonotype. CDR3 sequence: CASSSTGRGGEQYF. The CDR3 nucleotides read TGTGCCAGCAGTTCGACTGGGAGAGGTGGCGAGCAGTACTTC. The chain is built from TRBV28 and TRBJ2-7, with a tentative D call TRBD2 (5 bases). V shed 4 bases and J shed 6 bases, with 16 bases lying between them. Germline V gene sequence: CDR1 MDHEN, CDR2 SYDVKM. This CDR3 is 14 amino acids long.

This clonotype turned up a few times. The CDR3 loop is CAISAFNENTIYF. The CDR3 DNA sequence: TGTGCCATCAGTGCCTTTAACGAGAACACCATATATTTT. This chain uses TRBV10-3 with TRBJ1-3; D is undetermined. In germline, CDR1 is ENHRY, CDR2 SYGVKD. CDR3 length: 13 residues. Trimming stripped 4 bases from V and 7 bases from J, with 11 bases between.

This chain links TRBV7-2 with TRBJ2-5, with a tentative D call TRBD1 (6 bases). CDR3 size: 15 residues. Germline CDR1 and CDR2: SGHTA and FQGNSA. The ends were cut back, 5 bases at V and 5 bases at J, with 18 bases in the middle. The CDR3 nucleotides are TGTGCCAGCAGCCGAGGGGGACGGGGCGATGAGACCCAGTACTTC. The encoded protein is CASSRGGRGDETQYF.

This clonotype was found many times. The chain recombines TRBV12-3 or TRBV12-4 with TRBJ1-2; D is unclear. V lost 5 bases, J lost 2 bases, and 12 bases lay in between. This CDR3 spans 14 amino acids. As DNA, the CDR3 is TGTGCCAGCAGTGCTACAGAAATCAACTATGGCTACACCTTC. Translation: CASSATEINYGYTF.